The rows below give T cell receptor beta chains drawn from one sample of a study of Ad26.COV2.S vaccination and SARS-CoV-2 variants. The protocol was immunoSEQ multiplex PCR, while the TCRdb copy is restricted to in-frame clones and leaves out a portion. The table records some 290,000 clones, roughly 86% of them present only once. The input for sequencing was peripheral blood, taken in a trial of Ad26.COV2.S vaccine versus placebo. Receptor source: a person aged 18-60 years who received the Ad26.COV2.S COVID-19 vaccine or a placebo. CDR3s include the opening cysteine and the closing phenylalanine or tryptophan. D genes are given only for firm matches. The size field is filled for only some rows; it gives once, few, many or a size class.

V	D	J	size	DNA	CDR3
TRBV7-8	.	TRBJ1-5	.	TGTGCCAGCAGCTTAGACGGCCGACTCAATCAGCCCCAGCATTTT	CASSLDGRLNQPQHF
TRBV15	.	TRBJ1-5	few	TGTGCCACTACTCCGGGGACAACCATGGGTCAGCCCCAGCATTTT	CATTPGTTMGQPQHF
TRBV6-5	.	TRBJ1-3	.	TGTGCCAGCAGTTACGTCAGCTCCGACGCTGGAAACACCATATATTTT	CASSYVSSDAGNTIYF
TRBV6-6	.	TRBJ1-2	once	TGTGCCAGCAAAGTAGCGGACACGGGGTATGGCTACACCTTC	CASKVADTGYGYTF
TRBV6-4	.	TRBJ2-1	once	TGTGCCAGCAGTCCCACGGGGACGTTCAATGAGCAGTTCTTC	CASSPTGTFNEQFF
TRBV14	.	TRBJ1-2	.	TGTGCCAGCAGCCCTCCCGGGACGGCTAACTATGGCTACACCTTC	CASSPPGTANYGYTF
TRBV7-2	.	TRBJ1-5	.	TGTGCCAGCAGCTCCAGGGGTGACCAGCCCCAGCATTTT	CASSSRGDQPQHF
TRBV6-1	.	TRBJ2-7	.	TGTGCCAGCAGTGAACCGCCTCGCGAGCAGTACTTC	CASSEPPREQYF
TRBV6-5	TRBD1	TRBJ1-2	.	TGTGCCAGCAGTAGAGACAGGGATAATGGCTACACCTTC	CASSRDRDNGYTF
TRBV12-3/TRBV12-4	.	TRBJ2-5	.	TGTGCCAGCAGTTTTTGGGGTCAGGAGACCCAGTACTTC	CASSFWGQETQYF
TRBV7-9	TRBD1	TRBJ1-6	.	TGTGCCAGCAGCTTAGGACAGGGGGCATCCTATAATTCACCCCTCCACTTT	CASSLGQGASYNSPLHF
TRBV18	.	TRBJ1-5	few	TGTGCCAGCTCACCACCACTCGGGGGCAATCAGCCCCAGCATTTT	CASSPPLGGNQPQHF
TRBV5-1	TRBD1	TRBJ1-3	.	TGCGCCAGCAGCCGCCTCGGACAGGGGGAAAACACCATATATTTT	CASSRLGQGENTIYF
TRBV18	TRBD1	TRBJ1-1	.	TGTGCCAGCTCACGGACAGGTTCGAACACTGAAGCTTTCTTT	CASSRTGSNTEAFF
TRBV19	.	TRBJ1-2	.	TGTGCCAGTAGTATAACCCCCGGGACGGGGGGCGAGGGCTACACCTTC	CASSITPGTGGEGYTF
TRBV4-2	.	TRBJ2-3	once	TGTGCCAGCAGCCAAGACACGATCCAGCGCAGAAGCACAGATACGCAGTATTTT	CASSQDTIQRRSTDTQYF
TRBV9	.	TRBJ2-7	.	TGTGCCAGCAGCGTAGACGAGAAAGGGGGAGGGGACGTCGAGCAGTACTTC	CASSVDEKGGGDVEQYF
TRBV5-4	TRBD2	TRBJ2-7	few	TGTGCCAGCAGCTTAGCCGGGACTAGAGACTACGAGCAGTACTTC	CASSLAGTRDYEQYF
TRBV3-1/TRBV3-2	.	TRBJ1-1	.	TGTGCCAGCAGCGTAAATAATTTAGCTCTCGAAGCTTTCTTT	CASSVNNLALEAFF
TRBV19	TRBD1	TRBJ2-5	.	TGTGCCAGTCGACAGGGGGCAGGAGAGACCCAGTACTTC	CASRQGAGETQYF
TRBV19	TRBD1	TRBJ2-1	.	TGTGCCAGTAAGAAGGGGGCGGCTGTCTACAATGAGCAGTTCTTC	CASKKGAAVYNEQFF
TRBV5-4	.	TRBJ2-1	.	TGTGCCAGCAGCTTGGAAGGGGGGGGATACAATGAGCAGTTCTTC	CASSLEGGGYNEQFF
TRBV3-1/TRBV3-2	TRBD1	TRBJ2-1	.	TGTGCCAGCAGCCTTGGGACAGCCTACAATGAGCAGTTCTTC	CASSLGTAYNEQFF
TRBV5-1	.	TRBJ2-2	.	TGCGCCAGCAGCCCCAGGGAAACTGGAATCGGGGAGCTGTTTTTT	CASSPRETGIGELFF
TRBV7-8	.	TRBJ1-6	many	TGTGCCAGCAGCCGTGGGGCTAGTAATAATTCACCCCTCCACTTT	CASSRGASNNSPLHF
TRBV13	.	TRBJ2-7	.	TGTGCCAGCAGCTTAAGTACAGGGGAGCAGTACTTC	CASSLSTGEQYF
TRBV5-1	.	TRBJ1-2	.	TGCGCCAGCAGCTCCTCCTGGGGCGGTCCAGGGAACTATGGCTACACCTTC	CASSSSWGGPGNYGYTF
TRBV13	.	TRBJ1-4	.	TGTGCCAGCAGCGTCGCCGGGACCCAGTTTTTT	CASSVAGTQFF
TRBV19	.	TRBJ2-3	.	TGTGCCAGTAGTATTGCGGGGACAGATACGCAGTATTTT	CASSIAGTDTQYF
TRBV11-2	TRBD2	TRBJ2-7	once	TGTGCCAGCAGCTTAAGACTAGCGGGGGCCGCCTACGAGCAGTACTTC	CASSLRLAGAAYEQYF
TRBV15	.	TRBJ1-5	.	TGTGCCACCAGCAGAGATGCCCGATCCCAGCATTTT	CATSRDARSQHF
TRBV7-2	TRBD1	TRBJ1-6	few	TGTGCCAGCAGATGGACAGGTGGCTCACCCCTCCACTTT	CASRWTGGSPLHF
TRBV4-2	TRBD1	TRBJ2-2	.	TGTGCCAGCAGCCAAGGGACAGGGGGAGGAACCGGGGAGCTGTTTTTT	CASSQGTGGGTGELFF
TRBV5-1	.	TRBJ2-2	.	TGCGCCAGCGGACCCGGGACTAACACCGGGGAGCTGTTTTTT	CASGPGTNTGELFF
TRBV11-2	.	TRBJ2-7	.	TGTGCCAGCAGCTTAGAGGGGGTGGCATACGAGCAGTACTTC	CASSLEGVAYEQYF
TRBV4-2	TRBD2	TRBJ2-1	.	TGTGCCAGCAGCCAAGAGGCTAGCGGGGGGGTCAATGAGCAGTTCTTC	CASSQEASGGVNEQFF
TRBV7-2	TRBD2	TRBJ2-5	.	TGTGCCAGCAGCCCGGCAGGGACTAGCGGGGGAAGGGTGACCCAGTACTTC	CASSPAGTSGGRVTQYF
TRBV7-2	.	TRBJ1-1	.	TGTGCCAGCAGCCCCTACGGGAGGATTGAGGGGGAAGCTTTCTTT	CASSPYGRIEGEAFF
TRBV19	.	TRBJ2-6	.	TGTGCCAGTACCCTTAGGGCCCTAACCGGGGCCAACGTCCTGACTTTC	CASTLRALTGANVLTF
TRBV7-2	TRBD1	TRBJ1-2	.	TGTGCCAGCAGCTCCCCAGCAAGGGGGCCGGTGGAGGGCTACACCTTC	CASSSPARGPVEGYTF
TRBV24-1	TRBD1	TRBJ1-6	.	TGTGCCCCCCGGCAGGGGGAATCACCCCTCCACTTT	CAPRQGESPLHF
TRBV2	.	TRBJ1-2	.	TGTGCCAGCAGTCGACAGAACTATGGCTACACCTTC	CASSRQNYGYTF
TRBV6-1	.	TRBJ1-5	.	TGTGCCAGCAGTGAAATAACCCCTGTTCAGCCCCAGCATTTT	CASSEITPVQPQHF
TRBV18	.	TRBJ1-2	once	TGTGCCAGCTCACCACCGGCAGGGCGTAACTATGGCTACACCTTC	CASSPPAGRNYGYTF
TRBV19	.	TRBJ2-5	.	TGTGCCAGTAGTCGACTAGACAGGGCCGAGACCCAGTACTTC	CASSRLDRAETQYF
TRBV7-9	.	TRBJ1-1	few	TGTGCCAGCAGCTTAGTTTCGATGAACACTGAAGCTTTCTTT	CASSLVSMNTEAFF
TRBV6-2/TRBV6-3	.	TRBJ1-1	.	TGTGCCAGCAGTTCGGTGGGGGTGCAAAACACTGAAGCTTTCTTT	CASSSVGVQNTEAFF
TRBV2	.	TRBJ1-5	.	TGTGCCAGCAAAGAAGGGACGGCGGGGCAGCCCCAGCATTTT	CASKEGTAGQPQHF
TRBV7-2	.	TRBJ1-5	.	TGTGCCAGCAGCTTAGTTCCTAGGGGGGCGGGTCAGCCCCAGCATTTT	CASSLVPRGAGQPQHF
TRBV18	TRBD1	TRBJ1-3	.	TGTGCCAGCTCACCAGTGGGACAGGGCCTCCTCTCTGGAAACACCATATATTTT	CASSPVGQGLLSGNTIYF
TRBV5-1	.	TRBJ1-4	.	TGCGCCAGCAGCTTGGCCCCGGGTGAAAAACTGTTTTTT	CASSLAPGEKLFF
TRBV6-1	.	TRBJ2-1	.	TGTGCCAGCAGTGAACGGCAATACAATGAGCAGTTCTTC	CASSERQYNEQFF
TRBV3-1/TRBV3-2	.	TRBJ2-5	once	TGTGCCAGCAGCCAAGATCCCGGGTCTAGGCAGTACTTC	CASSQDPGSRQYF
TRBV6-5	.	TRBJ2-7	.	TGTGCCAGCAGTTACCAGTTTTCCCAGTACGAGCAGTACTTC	CASSYQFSQYEQYF
TRBV21-1	.	TRBJ2-7	.	TGTGCCAGCAGCAAACGGATCCCCTACCCCTACGAGCAGTACTTC	CASSKRIPYPYEQYF
TRBV19	.	TRBJ1-4	.	TGTGCCAGTAGTATAAGGTCACTCAGCGCAACTAATGAAAAACTGTTTTTT	CASSIRSLSATNEKLFF
TRBV6-2/TRBV6-3	TRBD2	TRBJ2-1	.	TGTGCCAGCAGTCCGGGGGGGAGGAAGCTGGATGAGCAGTTCTTC	CASSPGGRKLDEQFF
TRBV19	.	TRBJ1-5	.	TGTGCCAGTGAAGCCTCGGGGCCCCAGCATTTT	CASEASGPQHF